This T cell receptor (beta chain) was recovered during a study of shared clonotypes between healthy human individuals. V shed 11 bases and J shed 6 bases, with 11 bases lying between them. The CDR3 is 11 amino acids. The germline CDR1 and CDR2 sequences are ENHRY and SYGVKD. Terminally differentiated effector memory CD45RA+ cells were left out of the naive CD8 fraction, which was CD45RO-negative and positively selected for CCR7. Overall study results and limits: Despite large depth, sorted-subset datasets appeared incompletely sequenced. Between a few donors, naive CD4 clonotypes were shared at a level of around 5.2%. An expected dependence of interdonor clonotype sharing on sequencing depth was noted.

Each PCR replicate from the sorted subsets contained about 210 ng DNA, which is tens of thousands of T cell genomes. TCRdb's copy holds only in-frame clones and misses some; the assay was immunoSEQ multiplex PCR. The sample carries about 800,000 clones, approximately 96% recorded once. On this clone itself: Its specificity is not known.

The TCR originated in a man aged 30-40 years in good health. The sample was naive CD8+ T cells sorted from blood. The V gene is TRBV10-3, the J gene TRBJ2-1; D not resolved. CDR3 coding DNA: TGTGCCTTAGGTCCCTCCAATGAGCAGTTCTTC. This translates into CALGPSNEQFF.